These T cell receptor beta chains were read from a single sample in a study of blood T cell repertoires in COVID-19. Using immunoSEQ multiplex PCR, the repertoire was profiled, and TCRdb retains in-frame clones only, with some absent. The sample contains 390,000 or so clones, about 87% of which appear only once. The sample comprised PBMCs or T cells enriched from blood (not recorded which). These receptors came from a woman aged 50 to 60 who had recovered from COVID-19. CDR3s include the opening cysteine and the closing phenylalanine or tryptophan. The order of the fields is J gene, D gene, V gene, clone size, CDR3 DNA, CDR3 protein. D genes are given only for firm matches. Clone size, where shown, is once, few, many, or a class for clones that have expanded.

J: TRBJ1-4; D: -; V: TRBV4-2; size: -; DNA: TGTGCCAGCAGCCAACCACAAGTGTCCTCATTGGAAAAACTGTTTTTT; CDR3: CASSQPQVSSLEKLFF
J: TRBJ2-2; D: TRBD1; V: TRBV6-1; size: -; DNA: TGTGCCAGCAGTGAAGTGGGACAGGGGCATGACGGGGAGCTGTTTTTT; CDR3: CASSEVGQGHDGELFF
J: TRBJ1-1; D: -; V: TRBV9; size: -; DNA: TGTGCCAGCAGCGGGACATCCCGGAACACTGAAGCTTTCTTT; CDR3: CASSGTSRNTEAFF
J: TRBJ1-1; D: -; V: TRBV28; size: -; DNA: TGTGCCAGCAGTTTATTTCCGGGGTTGGAAGCTTTCTTT; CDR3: CASSLFPGLEAFF
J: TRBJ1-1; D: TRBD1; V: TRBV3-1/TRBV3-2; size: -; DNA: TGTGCCAGCAGCCAAGATGGGGCAGGGGGAGCTTTCTTT; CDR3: CASSQDGAGGAFF
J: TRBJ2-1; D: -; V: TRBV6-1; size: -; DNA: TGTGCCAGCAGTGAAGCTCCGCGGCAGGGTGGGATGAGGCAGTTCTTC; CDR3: CASSEAPRQGGMRQFF
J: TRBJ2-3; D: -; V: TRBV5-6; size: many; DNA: TGTGCCAGCAGCTTGGCAGGCGAAGCGGCAGATACGCAGTATTTT; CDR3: CASSLAGEAADTQYF
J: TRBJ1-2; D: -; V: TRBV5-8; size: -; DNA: TGTGCCAGCAGCCCCTGGACAGTCGGCAACTATGGCTACACCTTC; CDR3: CASSPWTVGNYGYTF
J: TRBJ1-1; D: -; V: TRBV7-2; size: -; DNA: TGTGCCAGCAGCTTAGTGGGACCCGGGGACACTTTTGGGGCTTTCTTT; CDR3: CASSLVGPGDTFGAFF
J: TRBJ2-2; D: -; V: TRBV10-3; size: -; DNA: TGTGCCTCCCGGGGTCGCACCGGGGAGCTGTTTTTT; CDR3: CASRGRTGELFF
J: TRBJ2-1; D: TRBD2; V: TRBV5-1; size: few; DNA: TGCGCCAGCAGCTTTACTAGCGGGGGGGTCCATGAGCAGTTCTTC; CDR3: CASSFTSGGVHEQFF
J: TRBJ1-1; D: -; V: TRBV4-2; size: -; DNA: TGTGCCAGCAGCCAGTACGAGGGACGGACTATGAACACTGAAGCTTTCTTT; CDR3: CASSQYEGRTMNTEAFF
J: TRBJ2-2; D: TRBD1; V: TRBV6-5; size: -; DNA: TGTGCCAGCAATGGACAGGGCTACACCGGGGAGCTGTTTTTT; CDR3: CASNGQGYTGELFF
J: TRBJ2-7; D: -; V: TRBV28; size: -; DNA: TGTGCCAGCACGGGGGAGGCCTACGAGCAGTACTTC; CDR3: CASTGEAYEQYF
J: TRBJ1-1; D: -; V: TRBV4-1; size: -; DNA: TGCGCCAGCAGCACCCGACAGGCGGCGAACACTGAAGCTTTCTTT; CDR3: CASSTRQAANTEAFF
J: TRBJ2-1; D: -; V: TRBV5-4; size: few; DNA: TGTGCCAGCAGCGTCTCCGGGAACTACAATGAGCAGTTCTTC; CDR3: CASSVSGNYNEQFF
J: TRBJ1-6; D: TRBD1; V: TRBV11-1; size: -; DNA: TGTGCCAGCAGGTCGACAGGGGGTTCACCCCTCCACTTT; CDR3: CASRSTGGSPLHF
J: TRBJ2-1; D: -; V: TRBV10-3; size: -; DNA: TGTGCCATCAGTGAGTCCGGCAGGGGGGTTCATAATGAGCAGTTCTTC; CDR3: CAISESGRGVHNEQFF
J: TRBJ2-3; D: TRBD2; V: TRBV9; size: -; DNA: TGTGCCAGCAGCGTAGAGCGGGGTCTCGGGGCAGATACGCAGTATTTT; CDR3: CASSVERGLGADTQYF
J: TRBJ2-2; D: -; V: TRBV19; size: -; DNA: TGTGCCAGTAGTAACGCAGGGACGAACACCGGGGAGCTGTTTTTT; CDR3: CASSNAGTNTGELFF
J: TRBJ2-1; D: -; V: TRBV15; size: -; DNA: TGTGCCACCAGCAGCGGGGGGCCTACAAGTAATGAGCAGTTCTTC; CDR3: CATSSGGPTSNEQFF
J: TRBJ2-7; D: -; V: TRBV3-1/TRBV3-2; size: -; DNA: TGTGCCAGCAGCCCCCGTCATCGGGGCTCCTACGAGCAGTACTTC; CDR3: CASSPRHRGSYEQYF
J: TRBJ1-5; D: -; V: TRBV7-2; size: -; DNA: TGTGCCAGCAGCCCCTCACATAGCAATCAGCCCCAGCATTTT; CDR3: CASSPSHSNQPQHF
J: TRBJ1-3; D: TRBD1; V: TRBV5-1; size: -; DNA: TGCGCCAGCAGTTCACAGGGGGACGGAAACACCATATATTTT; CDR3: CASSSQGDGNTIYF
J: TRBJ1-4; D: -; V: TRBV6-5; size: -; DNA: TGTGCCAGCAGTTGGTCAGGGGACATGAATGAAAAACTGTTTTTT; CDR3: CASSWSGDMNEKLFF
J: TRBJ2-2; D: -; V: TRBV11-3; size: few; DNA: TGTGCCAGCAGGGACCGGGGGAACACCGGGGAGCTGTTTTTT; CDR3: CASRDRGNTGELFF
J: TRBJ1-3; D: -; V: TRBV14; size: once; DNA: TGTGCCAGCAGCCAAGATCGCTTCTGGGCCCACTCTGGAAACACCATATATTTT; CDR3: CASSQDRFWAHSGNTIYF
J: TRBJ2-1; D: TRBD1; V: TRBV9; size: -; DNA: TGTGCCAGCAGCGTAGGGGCAGGGGGTATGGATGAGCAGTTCTTC; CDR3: CASSVGAGGMDEQFF
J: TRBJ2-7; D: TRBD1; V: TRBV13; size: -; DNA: TGTGCCAGCAGCTTATCCACGCGGCCCGGACAGGGGCAGTACGAGCAGTACTTC; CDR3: CASSLSTRPGQGQYEQYF
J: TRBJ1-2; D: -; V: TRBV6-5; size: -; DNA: TGTGCCAGCAGTTGGGTAGGGGACTATGGCTACACCTTC; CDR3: CASSWVGDYGYTF
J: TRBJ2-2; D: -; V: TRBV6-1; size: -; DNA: TGTGCCAGCAGTGAGGGGGGACTACTAACAGGGCCCACCGGGGAGCTGTTTTTT; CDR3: CASSEGGLLTGPTGELFF
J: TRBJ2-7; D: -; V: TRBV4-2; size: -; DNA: TGTGCCAGCAGCCCCCGGGATAGGTCCCACGAGCAGTACTTC; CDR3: CASSPRDRSHEQYF
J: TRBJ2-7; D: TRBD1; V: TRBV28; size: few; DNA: TGTGCCAGCAGAGTGGACAGGGGGTTTTTCTACGAGCAGTACTTC; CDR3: CASRVDRGFFYEQYF
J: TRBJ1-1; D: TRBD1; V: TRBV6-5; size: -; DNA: TGTGCAACCGAACAGGGGGCGGGTGGGGATGAAGCTTTCTTT; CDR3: CATEQGAGGDEAFF
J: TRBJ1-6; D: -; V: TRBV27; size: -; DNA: TGTGCCAGCAGTCCCAGACAGGCCTCCTATAATTCACCCCTCCACTTT; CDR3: CASSPRQASYNSPLHF
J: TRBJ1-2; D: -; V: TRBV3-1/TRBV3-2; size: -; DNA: TGTGCCAGCAGGGGGGGAATCTATGGCTACACCTTC; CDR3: CASRGGIYGYTF
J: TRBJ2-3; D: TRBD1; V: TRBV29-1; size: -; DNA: TGCAGCGCAGGGACAGCCGCAGATACGCAGTATTTT; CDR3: CSAGTAADTQYF